These 32 T cell receptor beta chains came from one sample sequenced in a study of OX40 agonist ivuxolimab in advanced cancers. Produced via immunoSEQ multiplex PCR; TCRdb's table is partial and in-frame only. The sample holds approximately 65,000 clones, around 86% seen once. The specimen was CD4+ or CD8+ T cells sorted from blood, collected in a trial of the OX40 agonist ivuxolimab. All receptors come from an adult with an advanced solid tumor such as melanoma, head and neck, liver or kidney cancer.

This clone has more than one count but fewer than ten. This sequence joins TRBV6-4 and TRBJ2-1; D may be TRBD2 (5 bases). Trimming left V 0 bases short and J 10 bases short, with 7 bases between. In germline, CDR1 is MRHNA, CDR2 SNTAGT. The CDR3 is made up of 12 amino acids. The CDR3 bases are TGTGCCAGCAGTGACTCGGCTAGCGAGCAGTTCTTC. Its protein is CASSDSASEQFF.

This clone showed up just once. The CDR3 DNA is TGTGCCAGCAGCGTAGCCCCCCTCGGCAGGGAAAGGAACTATGGCTACACCTTC. Protein: CASSVAPLGRERNYGYTF. J is TRBJ1-2 and V is TRBV9; possibly TRBD1 for D (5 bases). The CDR3 runs 18 residues. Germline V CDR1 and CDR2: SGDLS, YYNGEE. The V gene lost 0 bases and the J gene lost 2 bases, with 20 bases spanning the gap.

The chain couples TRBV18 to TRBJ2-5; tentative D call: TRBD2 (7 bases). Trimming took 3 bases from V and 5 from J, leaving 19 bases between them. CDR3 length equals 16 residues. Germline V gene sequence: CDR1 KGHSH, CDR2 LQKENI. This CDR3 is CASSPPGGPGRETQYF. Written as DNA, the CDR3 is TGTGCCAGCTCACCCCCGGGGGGCCCGGGTCGGGAGACCCAGTACTTC. Filled out from reference TRBV18 and TRBJ2-5, the complete variable domain reads NAGVMQNPRHLVRRRGQEARLRCSPMKGHSHVYWYRQLPEEGLKFMVYLQKENIIDESGMPKERFSAEFPKEGPSILRIQQVVRGDSAAYFCASSPPGGPGRETQYFGPGTRLLVL.

Only a few counts were recorded for this clone. The CDR3 sequence is CASSSLWYEQYF. The CDR3 coding sequence is TGTGCCAGCAGCTCTTTATGGTACGAGCAGTACTTC. The gene calls are TRBV6-5 and TRBJ2-7; D gene uncertain. This CDR3 region has 12 residues. V lost 6 bases to trimming and J lost 4 bases, with 10 bases between them. Germline CDR1 reads MNHEY; CDR2 reads SVGAGI.

The CDR3 is CASSLAPGVPYEQYF. CDR3 bases: TGTGCCAGCAGCCTGGCCCCTGGCGTTCCCTACGAGCAGTACTTC. V and J are TRBV7-2 and TRBJ2-7; the D is unclear. Trimming removed 5 bases at V and 2 bases at J, with 16 bases between. The CDR3 extends over 15 amino acids. Germline CDR1 and CDR2: SGHTA and FQGNSA.

V gene TRBV7-9 combines with J gene TRBJ2-5; perhaps TRBD1 as D (5 bases). The germline V gene encodes CDR1 SEHNR and CDR2 FQNEAQ (reference sequence). The CDR3 consists of 13 residues. V shed 7 bases and J shed 5 bases, with 14 bases lying between them. For the CDR3, the DNA is TGTGCCAGCACCTTTTGGGGCCGGGAGACCCAGTACTTC. It specifies CASTFWGRETQYF. Full variable domain (outside the CDR3, taken from reference TRBV7-9 and TRBJ2-5): DTGVSQNPRHKITKRGQNVTFRCDPISEHNRLYWYRQTLGQGPEFLTYFQNEAQLEKSRLLSDRFSAERPKGSFSTLEIQRTEQGDSAMYLCASTFWGRETQYFGPGTRLLVL.

A note on this clone: The junction differs from germline at one of its ends, possibly a read error. This chain connects TRBV11-2 to TRBJ2-3; 9 nucleotides line up with TRBD1. Germline V lookup: CDR1 SGHAT, CDR2 FQNNGV. The CDR3 extends over 14 amino acids. CDR3 DNA sequence: TGTGCCAGCAGCTTATCCCCAGACAGGGGGTCGCTAAAATTT. Translation: CASSLSPDRGSLKF. The full variable domain, completed using reference TRBV11-2 and TRBJ2-3, is EAGVAQSPRYKIIEKRQSVAFWCNPISGHATLYWYQQILGQGPKLLIQFQNNGVVDDSQLPKDRFSAERLKGVDSTLKIQPAKLEDSAVYLCASSLSPDRGSLKFGPGTRLTVL.

The chain employs TRBV19 and TRBJ2-7; TRBD2 might be the D (7 bases). The CDR3 covers 15 residues. V was trimmed by 0 bases and J by 6 bases, leaving 15 bases between them. Germline CDR1 reads LNHDA; CDR2 reads SQIVND (reference sequence). CDR3 protein: CASSIDRGLAVEQYF. The CDR3 DNA sequence: TGTGCCAGTAGTATAGATCGGGGGCTAGCGGTCGAGCAGTACTTC. Supplemented by reference TRBV19 and TRBJ2-7, the full variable domain reads DGGITQSPKYLFRKEGQNVTLSCEQNLNHDAMYWYRQDPGQGLRLIYYSQIVNDFQKGDIAEGYSVSREKKESFPLTVTSAQKNPTAFYLCASSIDRGLAVEQYFGPGTRLTVT.

The CDR3: CASSLLGGRANTGELFF. The CDR3 DNA reads TGTGCCAGCAGCCTTTTGGGGGGACGAGCGAACACCGGGGAGCTGTTTTTT. The chain couples TRBV28 to TRBJ2-2; a weak D match, TRBD2 (6 bases). V was trimmed by 6 bases and J by 0 bases, leaving 17 bases between them. The CDR3 consists of 17 residues. The germline gives CDR1 MDHEN, CDR2 SYDVKM. The full variable domain, its missing parts supplied by reference TRBV28 and TRBJ2-2, is DVKVTQSSRYLVKRTGEKVFLECVQDMDHENMFWYRQDPGLGLRLIYFSYDVKMKEKGDIPEGYSVSREKKERFSLILESASTNQTSMYLCASSLLGGRANTGELFFGEGSRLTVL.

The chain uses TRBV7-9 and TRBJ2-7, with a tentative D call TRBD2 (6 bases). Germline-derived CDR1 and CDR2 are SEHNR and FQNEAQ (reference sequence). V lost 5 bases and J 7 bases, leaving 27 bases between the germline ends. The CDR3 is 17 residues long. CDR3 amino acids: CASSQTPLGGEPGEQYF. For the CDR3, the DNA is TGTGCCAGCAGCCAAACCCCCCTGGGGGGAGAACCGGGGGAGCAGTACTTC.

This rearrangement joins TRBV9 to TRBJ2-1; TRBD2 agrees at 11 bases. The CDR3 runs 17 residues. From germline, CDR1 is SGDLS and CDR2 YYNGEE. V was pared by 4 bases and J by 0 bases, with 6 bases of the junction left unmatched. The CDR3 DNA reads TGTGCCAGCAGCTTAGGACTAGCGGGTTACTCCTACAATGAGCAGTTCTTC. It is translated as CASSLGLAGYSYNEQFF.

The count of this clone is one. V gene TRBV11-1 combines with J gene TRBJ2-5, with D unclear. V gave up 1 base and J gave up 3 bases, with 9 bases separating them. Germline CDR1 and CDR2: SGHAT and FQDESV (reference sequence). The CDR3 consists of 14 residues. CDR3 nucleotides: TGTGCCAGCAGCTTAGGGCATATCGAAGAGACCCAGTACTTC. This translates into CASSLGHIEETQYF.

The V and J genes are TRBV6-1 and TRBJ1-5; D remains ambiguous. This CDR3 spans 14 amino acids. V lost 2 bases to trimming and J lost 7 bases, with 12 bases between them. Germline CDR1 MNHNS, CDR2 SASEGT. The CDR3 region has the DNA TGTGCCAGCAGTGAAATTCCGACGTGGCAGCCCCAGCATTTT. Protein product: CASSEIPTWQPQHF.

The chain is built from TRBV30 and TRBJ2-1; a weak D match, TRBD1 (6 bases). CDR1 GTSNPN and CDR2 SVGIG come from the germline V gene (reference sequence). V was pared by 4 bases and J by 7 bases, with 17 bases between. The CDR3 spans 14 residues. The CDR3 DNA reads TGTGCCTGGAACAGGGACCAAGCGATGAATGAGCAGTTCTTC. Translated, it gives CAWNRDQAMNEQFF.

The chain links TRBV30 to TRBJ2-1; D may be TRBD1 (6 bases). With 3 bases removed from V and 4 bases from J, the gap between germline ends came to 13 bases. The germline CDR1 and CDR2 sequences are GTSNPN and SVGIG (reference sequence). The CDR3 sequence is 14 residues long. CDR3 coding DNA: TGTGCCTGGAGGCCCAGGGGTTTGTACAATGAGCAGTTCTTC. This gives the protein CAWRPRGLYNEQFF.

The rearrangement links TRBV19 to TRBJ2-7, with D possibly matching TRBD2 (6 bases). V was cut by 10 bases and J by 1 base, with 14 bases left in between. The CDR3 length is 13 residues. In germline, CDR1 is LNHDA, CDR2 SQIVND (reference sequence). DNA of the CDR3: TGTGCCACCAGCGGGCTAGGGTCCTACGAGCAGTACTTC. Protein: CATSGLGSYEQYF. The whole variable domain, filled in from reference TRBV19 and TRBJ2-7, reads DGGITQSPKYLFRKEGQNVTLSCEQNLNHDAMYWYRQDPGQGLRLIYYSQIVNDFQKGDIAEGYSVSREKKESFPLTVTSAQKNPTAFYLCATSGLGSYEQYFGPGTRLTVT.

This clone has only one observation. This rearrangement joins TRBV9 to TRBJ2-4; 11 bases are shared with TRBD2. Looked up from germline, CDR1 is SGDLS and CDR2 is YYNGEE. With V trimmed by 4 bases and J by 8 bases, 11 bases remained unmatched. The CDR3 is made up of 16 amino acids. CDR3 coding DNA: TGTGCCAGCAGCCAGGGACTAGCGGTGGGTCGAGACATTCAGTACTTC. Its translation: CASSQGLAVGRDIQYF.

J is TRBJ1-4 and V is TRBV9, with 11 bases that match TRBD1. Germline lookup yields CDR1 SGDLS and CDR2 YYNGEE. V dropped 3 bases and J dropped 8; count of bases not matched to a gene: 6. The CDR3 is made up of 15 amino acids. The CDR3 nucleotides are TGTGCCAGCAGCGGAGGACAGGGGGCATTCGAAAAACTGTTTTTT. Translated: CASSGGQGAFEKLFF.

A single count supports this clone. J is TRBJ1-5 and V is TRBV6-5; a possible D gene is TRBD1 (6 bases). V was trimmed by 6 bases and J by 3 bases, leaving 15 bases between them. The CDR3 covers 15 residues. Germline V lookup: CDR1 MNHEY, CDR2 SVGAGI. The CDR3 nucleotides read TGTGCCAGCAGGGGGGAAGGGGGGGCCAATCAGCCCCAGCATTTT. This encodes CASRGEGGANQPQHF.

The rearrangement joins TRBV18 to TRBJ1-1; D possibly corresponds to TRBD1 (5 bases). The CDR3 spans 14 residues. V shed 3 bases and J shed 0 bases, with 8 bases lying between them. The germline gives CDR1 KGHSH, CDR2 LQKENI. The CDR3 bases are TGTGCCAGCTCACCGCAGGGAATGAACACTGAAGCTTTCTTT. Translated: CASSPQGMNTEAFF.

The V call is TRBV7-2, the J call TRBJ2-7; D call uncertain. V was trimmed by 3 bases and J by 2 bases, leaving 8 bases between them. Germline V gives CDR1 SGHTA, CDR2 FQGNSA. The CDR3 is 13 residues long. DNA of the CDR3: TGTGCCAGCAGCTTGAACAGCCCCTACGAGCAGTACTTC. Protein product: CASSLNSPYEQYF.

This chain joins TRBV18 and TRBJ2-1; TRBD2 agrees at 11 bases. After removal of 8 bases from V and 6 bases from J, the junction contained 12 bases not matched to a gene. Germline CDR1 KGHSH, CDR2 LQKENI. The CDR3 contains 16 residues. The CDR3 bases are TGTGCCAGCAGAACTAGCGGGAGTCGTGATTCCAATGAGCAGTTCTTC. Protein: CASRTSGSRDSNEQFF.

This clone was picked up one time. The chain has TRBV11-2 and TRBJ1-4; D gene unclear. This CDR3 has 15 amino acids. Looked up from germline, CDR1 is SGHAT and CDR2 is FQNNGV. Between the trimmed V and J ends, which lost 3 bases and 5 bases, there was a span of 13 bases. The CDR3: CASSLRAAENEKLFF. The CDR3 DNA reads as TGTGCCAGCAGCTTGAGGGCGGCGGAGAATGAAAAACTGTTTTTT.

The gene calls are TRBV19 and TRBJ1-1, with D tentatively TRBD1 (6 bases). Germline-derived CDR1 and CDR2 are LNHDA and SQIVND (reference sequence). V gave up 5 bases and J gave up 4 bases, with 14 bases separating them. The CDR3 has 14 amino acids. The CDR3 DNA reads TGTGCCAGTAGTGCCCGGGGGGCGCGCACTGAAGCTTTCTTT. Residues: CASSARGARTEAFF.

The rearrangement uses TRBV5-4 and TRBJ1-5, with 11 bases aligning to TRBD1. Germline-derived CDR1 and CDR2 are SGHNT and YYREEE (reference sequence). The CDR3 has 15 amino acids. The V segment lost 5 bases and the J segment 2 bases; nucleotides outside the gene matches: 3. CDR3 sequence (DNA): TGTGCCAGCAGTCCGGGACAGGGGGGCAATCAGCCCCAGCATTTT. Its translation is CASSPGQGGNQPQHF. Filled out from reference TRBV5-4 and TRBJ1-5, the complete variable domain reads ETGVTQSPTHLIKTRGQQVTLRCSSQSGHNTVSWYQQALGQGPQFIFQYYREEENGRGNFPPRFSGLQFPNYSSELNVNALELDDSALYLCASSPGQGGNQPQHFGDGTRLSIL.

The chain employs TRBV19 and TRBJ2-2, with 7 positions matching TRBD2. The CDR3 has 17 residues. The germline V gene encodes CDR1 LNHDA and CDR2 SQIVND (reference sequence). Trimming removed 3 bases from V and 0 bases from J; junction bases left unmatched: 7. CDR3 residues: CASSISTSASNTGELFF. CDR3 DNA: TGTGCCAGTAGTATCTCAACTAGCGCCTCGAACACCGGGGAGCTGTTTTTT.

This sequence joins TRBV25-1 and TRBJ2-1; D call uncertain. The CDR3 sequence is 14 residues long. Germline assignment: CDR1 MGHDK and CDR2 SYGVNS. Trimming shortened V by 8 bases and J by 0 bases, and 11 bases separated the two germline ends. The CDR3 reads CASRPRSSYNEQFF. CDR3 nucleotide sequence: TGTGCCAGCCGGCCTCGGTCCTCCTACAATGAGCAGTTCTTC.

The J gene is TRBJ2-1, the V gene TRBV11-2; no clear D gene. The V and J ends lost 8 bases and 4 bases respectively, with 9 bases between them. Germline CDR1 SGHAT, CDR2 FQNNGV. The CDR3 contains 12 residues. CDR3 loop: CASGRSYNEQFF. CDR3 DNA sequence: TGTGCCAGCGGTCGCAGTTACAATGAGCAGTTCTTC.

J is TRBJ1-2 and V is TRBV29-1; D is unresolved. From germline, CDR1 is SQVTM and CDR2 ANQGSEA. CDR3 length: 12 amino acids. V was trimmed by 5 bases and J by 0 bases, leaving 7 bases between them. CDR3 coding DNA: TGCAGCGTTAAGACGGCTAACTATGGCTACACCTTC. Protein product: CSVKTANYGYTF.

This chain uses TRBV23-1 with TRBJ2-4; D is unclear. TRBV23-1 is annotated as an ORF whose role is uncertain. The CDR3 sequence is 10 residues long. Trimming cost V 2 bases and J 14 bases, with 7 bases left between them. CDR3 bases: TGCGCCAGCAGTCAAATCGCAGAGTACTTC. It specifies CASSQIAEYF.

The V call is TRBV29-1, the J call TRBJ2-7, with 8 bases matching TRBD1. The CDR3 loop spans 14 amino acids. Germline values: CDR1 SQVTM, CDR2 ANQGSEA. The trim removed 0 bases at V and 3 bases at J, leaving 4 bases unmatched. The CDR3 protein is CSVEDNRGVYEQYF. The CDR3 nucleotides are TGCAGCGTTGAAGATAACAGGGGGGTCTACGAGCAGTACTTC.

V usage is TRBV5-4 and J usage is TRBJ2-3; D might be TRBD1 or TRBD2, each matching 5 bases. Trimming pared 0 bases from V and 2 bases from J, leaving 10 bases between. Per germline, CDR1 SGHNT and CDR2 YYREEE (reference sequence). The CDR3 totals 15 residues. The CDR3 is CASSLGGGSTDTQYF. CDR3 DNA: TGTGCCAGCAGCTTGGGTGGGGGATCCACAGATACGCAGTATTTT.